The 5 T cell receptor beta chains given below trace back to one sample, sequenced in a study of blood T cell repertoires in COVID-19. Generated by immunoSEQ multiplex PCR, the TCRdb table keeps only in-frame clones and is missing some. The sample includes roughly 150,000 clones, around 88% of them seen just once. The sequencing input was peripheral blood. Receptors originate from a human donor in a cohort sampled during active COVID-19.

This chain links TRBV6-4 with TRBJ1-2; 9 bases are shared with TRBD1. Looked up from germline, CDR1 is MRHNA and CDR2 is SNTAGT. This CDR3 is 15 amino acids long. V lost 4 bases, J lost 0 bases, and 3 bases stayed unmatched. The CDR3 loop reads CASSGTGDPNYGYTF. DNA for the CDR3: TGTGCCAGCAGTGGGACAGGGGATCCTAACTATGGCTACACCTTC.

In this sample, this clone turned up once. In nucleotides, the CDR3 is TGTGCCAGCAGCCAAGTAGCGGGGGGAGGCACAGATACGCAGTATTTT. The encoded protein is CASSQVAGGGTDTQYF. This rearrangement joins TRBV4-2 to TRBJ2-3; 10 bases fit TRBD2. With 1 base clipped from V and 1 base from J, the junction kept 2 bases outside the gene matches. Germline V gene sequence: CDR1 LGHNA, CDR2 YNFKEQ. The CDR3 consists of 16 residues.

The rearrangement uses TRBV19 and TRBJ1-2, with 8 bases that match TRBD1. The germline V gene has CDR1 LNHDA and CDR2 SQIVND (reference sequence). V trimming: 9 bases; J trimming: 7 bases; junction bases outside the gene matches: 7. The CDR3 has 12 residues. CDR3 in DNA: TGTGCCAGCCAGGGGGCGCCGATTGGCTACACCTTC. This encodes CASQGAPIGYTF.

This clone showed up just once. This chain's CDR3 is CASSVTGGGTDTQYF. The CDR3 bases are TGTGCCAGCAGCGTAACAGGGGGGGGCACAGATACGCAGTATTTT. This chain connects TRBV11-1 to TRBJ2-3; perhaps TRBD1 as D (8 bases). CDR3 length: 15 amino acids. V was clipped by 5 bases and J by 1 base, with 13 bases between them. Germline V gene sequence: CDR1 SGHAT, CDR2 FQDESV (reference sequence).

A single count supports this clone. This chain links TRBV7-9 with TRBJ2-5; TRBD2 agrees at 8 bases. The V segment lost 6 bases and the J segment 5 bases; nucleotides outside the gene matches: 11. Per the germline V gene, CDR1 is SEHNR and CDR2 is FQNEAQ (reference sequence). This CDR3 contains 15 residues. The CDR3 nucleotides read TGTGCCAGCAGGATAGCGGGACGGAGGTTGGAGACCCAGTACTTC. Its translation is CASRIAGRRLETQYF. Complete variable domain (other parts from reference TRBV7-9 and TRBJ2-5): DTGVSQNPRHKITKRGQNVTFRCDPISEHNRLYWYRQTLGQGPEFLTYFQNEAQLEKSRLLSDRFSAERPKGSFSTLEIQRTEQGDSAMYLCASRIAGRRLETQYFGPGTRLLVL.